These 4 T cell receptor beta chains share one sample of origin, sequenced in a study of blood T cell repertoires in COVID-19. Generated by immunoSEQ multiplex PCR, the TCRdb table keeps only in-frame clones and is missing some. Of about 430,000 clones listed, 70% to 90% are singletons. Sequenced sample: PBMCs or T cells enriched from blood (not recorded which). All receptors derive from a woman in her late teens or twenties who had been exposed to COVID-19.

V and J are TRBV2 and TRBJ1-2; TRBD1 might be the D (5 bases). There are 12 residues in the CDR3. The V gene's germline CDR1 is SNHLY and CDR2 FYNNEI. V gave up 6 bases and J gave up 7 bases, with 12 bases separating them. The CDR3 DNA sequence: TGTGCCAGCAGCGGGGGGTATGTTGGCTACACCTTC. This codes for CASSGGYVGYTF. Complete variable domain (other parts from reference TRBV2 and TRBJ1-2): EPEVTQTPSHQVTQMGQEVILRCVPISNHLYFYWYRQILGQKVEFLVSFYNNEISEKSEIFDDQFSVERPDGSNFTLKIRSTKLEDSAMYFCASSGGYVGYTFGSGTRLTVV.

V gene TRBV7-8 combines with J gene TRBJ1-5; maybe TRBD1 (5 bases). Looked up from germline, CDR1 is SGHVS and CDR2 is FQNEAQ. The V gene lost 5 bases and the J gene lost 5 bases, with 16 bases spanning the gap. The CDR3 consists of 15 residues. The CDR3 protein is CASSPGGDTYQPQHF. As DNA, the CDR3 is TGTGCCAGCAGCCCGGGGGGAGACACCTATCAGCCCCAGCATTTT.

This rearrangement joins TRBV27 to TRBJ2-3; 14 bases fit TRBD2. The length of the CDR3 is 20 residues. The ends lost 3 bases at V and 4 bases at J; junction bases unmatched: 15. Looked up from germline, CDR1 is MNHEY and CDR2 is SMNVEV (reference sequence). The CDR3 loop reads CASSLFGTSGRSLNADTQYF. The CDR3, as DNA: TGTGCCAGCAGTTTGTTTGGGACTAGCGGGAGAAGCCTGAATGCAGATACGCAGTATTTT.

The chain combines TRBV11-2 with TRBJ1-2, with 8 bases matching TRBD1. The CDR3 runs 17 residues. Unmatched junction bases numbered 11, after V lost 4 bases and J lost 1 base. Germline CDR1 and CDR2: SGHAT and FQNNGV. CDR3 DNA: TGTGCCAGCAGCTCGTCCCGGGACAGGACTCATAACTATGGCTACACCTTC. This gives the protein CASSSSRDRTHNYGYTF.